A selection of T cell receptor beta chains follows, all from one sample in a study of T-cell reconstitution after alpha-beta-depleted transplantation in children. TCRdb analysed the PCR reads with MiXCR anew, one entry per CDR3 protein. The sample lists about 980,000 distinct CDR3 sequences, about 30% occurring once. Sequenced here: PBMCs, mostly from graft donor cells, sampled 360 days after TCRalphabeta/CD19-depleted stem cell transplant. Receptors originate from a boy younger than two who had a stem cell transplant for SCID, so the T cells may come from the graft donor. Each CDR3 is given with its conserved first and last residue. The D gene is left open where the match is weak. Clone sizes are given selectively: once, few, many, or a class where the clone is expanded.

CDR3nt | CDR3aa | v_gene | d_gene | len | j_gene | abundance
TGCGCCAGCATGAGTGGACCCGGACAGGGAGGAAATGGCTACACCTTC | CASMSGPGQGGNGYTF | TRBV5-1 | TRBD1 | 16 | TRBJ1-2 | NA
TGCGCCAGCGCAAGTCGCTCTCTCCCGGGGGGGCAATTTGAGCAGTACTTC | CASASRSLPGGQFEQYF | TRBV4-1 | TRBD2 | 17 | TRBJ2-7 | NA
TGTGCCACCAGCAGAGCCGTGCAGGGCTTTTGGGAGCAGTACTTC | CATSRAVQGFWEQYF | TRBV15 | NA | 15 | TRBJ2-7 | NA
TGTGCCAGCAGCCAAGATAGGAACAGGGGTCAGCCCCAGCATTTT | CASSQDRNRGQPQHF | TRBV4-2 | TRBD1 | 15 | TRBJ1-5 | few
TGCAGTGCATCGGCAGGGGGTCGCTACACCTTC | CSASAGGRYTF | TRBV20-1 | TRBD1 | 11 | TRBJ1-2 | NA
TGTGCCAGCAGCTTAGCGGGGGCGGGGAAAGATACGCAGTATTTT | CASSLAGAGKDTQYF | TRBV7-8 | NA | 15 | TRBJ2-3 | NA
TGCAGTGCTAGAGATCTGGGCAGAAGGGACTATGGCTACACCTTC | CSARDLGRRDYGYTF | TRBV20-1 | NA | 15 | TRBJ1-2 | NA
TGCGCCAGTAGGGACACGGATGCCTACGAGCAGTACTTC | CASRDTDAYEQYF | TRBV5-1 | NA | 13 | TRBJ2-7 | few
TGCAGTGCCCGCTTGCCGATTAATGAAAAACTGTTTTTT | CSARLPINEKLFF | TRBV20-1 | NA | 13 | TRBJ1-4 | NA
TGCAGTGCTAATCGAGGGACAGGGGGAGAGACCCAGTACTTC | CSANRGTGGETQYF | TRBV20-1 | TRBD1 | 14 | TRBJ2-5 | few
TGTGCCAGCAGCTTATTCTGGGGGCTAGCGGATGAGCAGTTCTTC | CASSLFWGLADEQFF | TRBV7-2 | NA | 15 | TRBJ2-1 | NA
TGTGCCAGCAGCCCACGACTAGCGGGGTGGGATGAGCAGTTCTTC | CASSPRLAGWDEQFF | TRBV7-9 | TRBD2 | 15 | TRBJ2-1 | NA
TGTGCCAGCAGTTACTCGGGGTGGACTGAAGCTTTCTTT | CASSYSGWTEAFF | TRBV6-5 | NA | 13 | TRBJ1-1 | NA
TGTGCCAGCAGCTTGAGCGGGACCCCCTACGAGCAGTACTTC | CASSLSGTPYEQYF | TRBV5-6 | TRBD2 | 14 | TRBJ2-7 | NA
TGTGCCACCAGTGATTTTGTAGGGGGGGCTCTGAGAAATGAGCAGTTCTTC | CATSDFVGGALRNEQFF | TRBV24-1 | NA | 17 | TRBJ2-1 | NA
TGCAGCGCAACGCTAGGGGTAGCCGAGCAGTACTTC | CSATLGVAEQYF | TRBV29-1 | NA | 12 | TRBJ2-7 | few
TGTGCCAGCAGCCCCCAACAGGGCTTTGGCACCGGGGAGCTGTTTTTT | CASSPQQGFGTGELFF | TRBV3-1 | NA | 16 | TRBJ2-2 | few
TGTGCCAGCAGTTACTCGATAGGGTGGGGGCAAGAGACCCAGTACTTC | CASSYSIGWGQETQYF | TRBV6-5 | NA | 16 | TRBJ2-5 | few
TGTGCCAGCAGCCATCCGGGACAGGGTACCAACACCGGGGAGCTGTTTTTT | CASSHPGQGTNTGELFF | TRBV4-2 | TRBD1 | 17 | TRBJ2-2 | few
TGCGCCAGCAGCCAGGACAGGGAGGCGGTCTACGAACAGTACTTC | CASSQDREAVYEQYF | TRBV4-3 | TRBD1 | 15 | TRBJ2-7 | NA
TGCGCCAGCAGCCAAGATAAAGCGCGGTGGGGCCTCGATGAGCAGTTCTTC | CASSQDKARWGLDEQFF | TRBV4-1 | NA | 17 | TRBJ2-1 | NA
TGTGCCAGCAGTTACTCGGGGCGGGGGGGCTCCTACAATGAGCAGTTCTTC | CASSYSGRGGSYNEQFF | TRBV6-5 | TRBD2 | 17 | TRBJ2-1 | NA
TGCAGTGCTAAACAGGGGGCGGGTGAGCAGTTCTTC | CSAKQGAGEQFF | TRBV20-1 | TRBD1 | 12 | TRBJ2-1 | NA
TGCGCCAGCAGCTGGGGACATAACGACGGCTACACCTTC | CASSWGHNDGYTF | TRBV5-1 | NA | 13 | TRBJ1-2 | once
TGTGCCTGGAGTGAGCCGGGAGCGACCCTGGAGGGTGGCTACACCTTC | CAWSEPGATLEGGYTF | TRBV30 | NA | 16 | TRBJ1-2 | NA
TGTGCCAGCAGCGACGCCGACAGGCAGCCCCAGCATTTT | CASSDADRQPQHF | TRBV6-1 | NA | 13 | TRBJ1-5 | NA
TGCAGTGCTAGAGACAGGGTACCCTTTTTCTATGGCTACACCTTC | CSARDRVPFFYGYTF | TRBV20-1 | NA | 15 | TRBJ1-2 | few
TGCAGTGCTAGAGCCGTAGGTAACTACGAGCAGTACTTC | CSARAVGNYEQYF | TRBV20-1 | NA | 13 | TRBJ2-7 | NA
TGTGCCAGCAGCTCGATTTCGGACAGCCCCTACGAGCAGTACTTC | CASSSISDSPYEQYF | TRBV7-9 | NA | 15 | TRBJ2-7 | NA
TGTGCCAGCAGCTTCATACGACTAGCCGGCGGGGGCAATGAGCAGTTCTTC | CASSFIRLAGGGNEQFF | TRBV7-2 | TRBD2 | 17 | TRBJ2-1 | few
TGTGCCATCAGTGAGAATCCCGGGACATATTACGAGCAGTACTTC | CAISENPGTYYEQYF | TRBV10-3 | NA | 15 | TRBJ2-7 | once
TGCAGTGCTAGGGGGGTGGGATTCGGGAACACTGAAGCTTTCTTT | CSARGVGFGNTEAFF | TRBV20-1 | NA | 15 | TRBJ1-1 | NA
TGTGCCAGCAGCGTAAAAGGGTTCACAGATACGCAGTATTTT | CASSVKGFTDTQYF | TRBV9 | NA | 14 | TRBJ2-3 | NA
TGCGCCAGCAGCTTCCGGGGGACCGACGGCGAGCAGTACTTC | CASSFRGTDGEQYF | TRBV5-1 | NA | 14 | TRBJ2-7 | NA
TGTGCCAGCTCGATCCACAGGGGACTGGGCTACGAGCAGTACTTC | CASSIHRGLGYEQYF | TRBV5-5 | NA | 15 | TRBJ2-7 | NA
TGTGCCAGCAGTGACTCCGACAGGCCGAACACCGGGGAGCTGTTTTTT | CASSDSDRPNTGELFF | TRBV6-4 | NA | 16 | TRBJ2-2 | NA
TGTGCCACCAGCAGAGCCGAAACAGGGAGGGGAGAAAAACTGTTTTTT | CATSRAETGRGEKLFF | TRBV15 | NA | 16 | TRBJ1-4 | NA
TGTGCCAGCAGTCCCGATGGGCTGGGGAACACCGGGGAGCTGTTTTTT | CASSPDGLGNTGELFF | TRBV12-3/TRBV12-4 | NA | 16 | TRBJ2-2 | NA
TGCGCCAGCAGCTTAGTGGGGACTAGCGGGAAAGAGACCCAGTACTTC | CASSLVGTSGKETQYF | TRBV5-1 | TRBD2 | 16 | TRBJ2-5 | few
TGTGCCAGCAGCTTAGCTGGACTAGCCTCGAATGAGCAGTTCTTC | CASSLAGLASNEQFF | TRBV7-2 | TRBD2 | 15 | TRBJ2-1 | few